This T cell receptor beta chain was obtained from a study of T cells after yellow fever vaccination. A remark on this clonotype: Its antigen is as yet unknown. An end of the junction differs from the germline gene, which may be a read error.

A 5'RACE template-switching step, the method used to make TCR cDNA, added a universal primer site and UMIs. TCRdb re-derived calls from the 5' RACE reads in MiXCR, one entry per CDR3 protein. Counted here are 450,000 to 550,000 distinct CDR3 sequences, about 19% occurring once; the ten biggest clones make up approximately 15%. Notes on the study in general: Clonotypes found in both CD4 and CD8 compartments made up a small share. Within FACS-sorted repertoires, abundant clonotypes contaminating from the bulk population could be present. A weaker secondary response peaked on day 5, the primary on day 15.

Germline CDR1 is DFQATT and CDR2 is SNEGSKA (reference sequence). The CDR3 length is 8 residues. This receptor was obtained from a man aged 25-40 years who received the YFV17D yellow fever vaccine. V and J are TRBV20-1 and TRBJ2-7; D perhaps matches TRBD2 (5 bases). Specimen: PBMCs, collected 15 days after the yellow fever booster vaccination. As DNA, the CDR3 is TGCAGTGCTGGTAGCGAGGCATTC. The encoded protein is CSAGSEAF.